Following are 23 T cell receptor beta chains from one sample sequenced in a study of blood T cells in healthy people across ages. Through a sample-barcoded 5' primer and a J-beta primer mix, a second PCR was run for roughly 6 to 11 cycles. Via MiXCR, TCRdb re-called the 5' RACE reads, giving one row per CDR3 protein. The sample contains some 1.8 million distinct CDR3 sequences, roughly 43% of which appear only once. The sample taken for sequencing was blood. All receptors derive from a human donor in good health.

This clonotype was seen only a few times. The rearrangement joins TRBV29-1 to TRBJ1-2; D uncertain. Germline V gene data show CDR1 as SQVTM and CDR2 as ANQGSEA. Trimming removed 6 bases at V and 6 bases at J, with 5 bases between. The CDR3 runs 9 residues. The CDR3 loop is CSVDHGYTF. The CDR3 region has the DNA TGCAGCGTCGATCATGGCTACACCTTC.

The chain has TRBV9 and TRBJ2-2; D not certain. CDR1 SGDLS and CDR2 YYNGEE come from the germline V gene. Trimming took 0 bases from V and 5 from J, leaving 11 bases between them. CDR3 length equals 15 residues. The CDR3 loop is CASSVGRVGTGELFF. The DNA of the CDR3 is TGTGCCAGCAGCGTAGGAAGGGTCGGAACCGGGGAGCTGTTTTTT.

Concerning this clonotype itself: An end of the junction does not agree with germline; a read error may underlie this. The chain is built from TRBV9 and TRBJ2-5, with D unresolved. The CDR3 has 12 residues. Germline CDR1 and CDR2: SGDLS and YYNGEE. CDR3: CASGVGGETQYF. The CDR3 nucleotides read TGTGCCAGCGGCGTAGGTGGAGAGACCCAGTACTTC.

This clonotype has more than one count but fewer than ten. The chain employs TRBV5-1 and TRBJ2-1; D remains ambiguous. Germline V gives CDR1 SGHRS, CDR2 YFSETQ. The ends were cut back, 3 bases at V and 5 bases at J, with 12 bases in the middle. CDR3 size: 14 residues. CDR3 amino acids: CASSWNRRDNEQFF. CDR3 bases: TGCGCCAGCAGCTGGAACCGACGGGACAATGAGCAGTTCTTC.

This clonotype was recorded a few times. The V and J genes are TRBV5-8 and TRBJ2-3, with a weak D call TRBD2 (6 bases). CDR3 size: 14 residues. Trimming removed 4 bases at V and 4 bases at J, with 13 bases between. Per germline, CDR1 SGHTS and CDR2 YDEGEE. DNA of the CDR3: TGTGCCAGCAGCCCCGCGGGGTGGGCAGATACGCAGTATTTT. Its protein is CASSPAGWADTQYF.

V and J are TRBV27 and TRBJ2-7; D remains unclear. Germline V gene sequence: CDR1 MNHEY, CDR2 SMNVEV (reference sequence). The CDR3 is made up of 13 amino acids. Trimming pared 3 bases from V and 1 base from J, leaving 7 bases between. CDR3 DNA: TGTGCCAGCAGTTTTTCCTTTTCCTACGAGCAGTACTTC. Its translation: CASSFSFSYEQYF.

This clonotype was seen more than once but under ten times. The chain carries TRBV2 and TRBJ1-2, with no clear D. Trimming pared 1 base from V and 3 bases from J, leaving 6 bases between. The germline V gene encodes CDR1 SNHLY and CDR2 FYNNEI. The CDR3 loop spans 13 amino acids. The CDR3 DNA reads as TGTGCCAGCAGTGAAGTGAGGCACTATGGCTACACCTTC. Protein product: CASSEVRHYGYTF.

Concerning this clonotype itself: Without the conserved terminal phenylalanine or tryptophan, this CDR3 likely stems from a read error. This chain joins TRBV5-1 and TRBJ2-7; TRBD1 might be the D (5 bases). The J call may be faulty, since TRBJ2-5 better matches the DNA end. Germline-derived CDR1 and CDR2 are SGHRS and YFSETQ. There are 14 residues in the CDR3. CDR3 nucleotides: TGCGCCAGCAGCCCGGGTTCAGGGAAAGAGACCCAGTACTAC. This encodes CASSPGSGKETQYY.

CDR3 region: CASSPNSGGKETQYF. CDR3 DNA sequence: TGTGCCAGCAGCCCAAACTCTGGCGGGAAAGAGACCCAGTACTTC. The chain couples TRBV11-2 to TRBJ2-5, with a tentative D call TRBD2 (6 bases). This CDR3 is 15 amino acids long. V lost 5 bases, J lost 3 bases, and 16 bases lay in between. The germline CDR1 and CDR2 sequences are SGHAT and FQNNGV.

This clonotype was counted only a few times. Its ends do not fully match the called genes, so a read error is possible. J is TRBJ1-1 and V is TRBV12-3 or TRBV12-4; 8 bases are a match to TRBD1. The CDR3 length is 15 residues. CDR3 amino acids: CASSDRGMGNTEAFF. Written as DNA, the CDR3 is TGTGCCAGCAGTGACAGGGGAATGGGGAACACTGAGGCTTTCTTT.

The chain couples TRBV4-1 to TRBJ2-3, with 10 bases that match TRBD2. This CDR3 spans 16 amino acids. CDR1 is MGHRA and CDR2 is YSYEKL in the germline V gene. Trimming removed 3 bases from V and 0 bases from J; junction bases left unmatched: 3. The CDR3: CASSHRTSGSTDTQYF. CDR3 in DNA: TGCGCCAGCAGCCACCGGACTAGCGGAAGCACAGATACGCAGTATTTT.

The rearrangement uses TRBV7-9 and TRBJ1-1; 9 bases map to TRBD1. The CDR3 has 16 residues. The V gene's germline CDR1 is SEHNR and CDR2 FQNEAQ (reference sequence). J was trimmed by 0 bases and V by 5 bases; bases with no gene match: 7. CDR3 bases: TGTGCCAGCAGCCTCGGACAGGGGAAGGTGAACACTGAAGCTTTCTTT. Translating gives CASSLGQGKVNTEAFF.

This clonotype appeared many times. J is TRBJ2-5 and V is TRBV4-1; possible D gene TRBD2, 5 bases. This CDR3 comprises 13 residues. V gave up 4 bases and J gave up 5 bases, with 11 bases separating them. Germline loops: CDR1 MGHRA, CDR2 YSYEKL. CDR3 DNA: TGCGCCAGCAGCCGCACCCCGGGGGAGACCCAGTACTTC. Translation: CASSRTPGETQYF.

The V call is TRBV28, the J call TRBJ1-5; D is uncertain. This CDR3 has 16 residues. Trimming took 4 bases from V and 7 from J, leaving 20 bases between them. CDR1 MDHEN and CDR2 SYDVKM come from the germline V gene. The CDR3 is CASSSPYPGARQPQHF. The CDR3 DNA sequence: TGTGCCAGCAGTTCCCCGTATCCGGGAGCGAGGCAGCCCCAGCATTTT.

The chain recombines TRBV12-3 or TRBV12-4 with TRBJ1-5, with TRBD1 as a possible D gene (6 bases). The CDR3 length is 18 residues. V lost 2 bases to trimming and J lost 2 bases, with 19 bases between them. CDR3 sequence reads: CASSLSGAPDMGNQPQHF. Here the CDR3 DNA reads TGTGCCAGCAGTTTATCAGGGGCCCCCGACATGGGCAATCAGCCCCAGCATTTT.

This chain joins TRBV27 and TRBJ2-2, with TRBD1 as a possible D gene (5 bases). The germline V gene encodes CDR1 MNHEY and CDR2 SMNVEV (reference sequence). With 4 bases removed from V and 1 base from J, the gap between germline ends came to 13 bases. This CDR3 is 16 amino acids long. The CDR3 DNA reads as TGTGCCAGCAGTTCCCTGACAGTTCTGAACACCGGGGAGCTGTTTTTT. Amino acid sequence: CASSSLTVLNTGELFF.

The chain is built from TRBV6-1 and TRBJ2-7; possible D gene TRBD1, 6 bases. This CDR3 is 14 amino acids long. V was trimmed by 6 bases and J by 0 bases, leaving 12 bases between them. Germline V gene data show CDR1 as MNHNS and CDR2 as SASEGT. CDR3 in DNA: TGTGCCAGCAGACCTCAGGGGTCCTCCTACGAGCAGTACTTC. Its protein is CASRPQGSSYEQYF.

CDR3 sequence: CAISEQRGAGETQYF. The CDR3 DNA follows: TGTGCCATCAGTGAGCAGCGGGGCGCCGGGGAGACCCAGTACTTC. V gene TRBV10-3 combines with J gene TRBJ2-7; 7 bases map to TRBD2. With the DNA end fitting TRBJ2-5 better, the J assignment may be wrong. The CDR3 spans 15 residues. Germline V CDR1 and CDR2: ENHRY, SYGVKD.

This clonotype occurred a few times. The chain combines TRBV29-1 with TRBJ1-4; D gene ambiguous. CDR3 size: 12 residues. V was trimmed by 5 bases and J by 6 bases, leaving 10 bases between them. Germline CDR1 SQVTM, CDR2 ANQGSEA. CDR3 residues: CSVSAGDEKLFF. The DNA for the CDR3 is TGCAGCGTTTCGGCCGGGGATGAAAAACTGTTTTTT. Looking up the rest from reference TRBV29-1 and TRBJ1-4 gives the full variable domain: SAVISQKPSRDICQRGTSLTIQCQVDSQVTMMFWYRQQPGQSLTLIATANQGSEATYESGFVIDKFPISRPNLTFSTLTVSNMSPEDSSIYLCSVSAGDEKLFFGSGTQLSVL.

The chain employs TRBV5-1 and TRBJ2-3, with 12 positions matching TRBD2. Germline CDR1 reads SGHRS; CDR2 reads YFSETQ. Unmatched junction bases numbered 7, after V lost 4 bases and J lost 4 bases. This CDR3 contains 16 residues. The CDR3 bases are TGCGCCAGCAGCCCTAGACTAGCGGGGGTTCCAGATACGCAGTATTTT. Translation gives CASSPRLAGVPDTQYF.

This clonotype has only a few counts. CDR3 sequence (DNA): TGTGCCACCAGCAGAGATGTCTCCCTATACGAGCAGTACTTC. Translated: CATSRDVSLYEQYF. The rearrangement joins TRBV15 to TRBJ2-7; unclear D gene. Germline CDR1 is LNHNV and CDR2 is YYDKDF (reference sequence). The CDR3 has 14 residues. Between the trimmed V and J ends, which lost 0 bases and 4 bases, there was a span of 10 bases.

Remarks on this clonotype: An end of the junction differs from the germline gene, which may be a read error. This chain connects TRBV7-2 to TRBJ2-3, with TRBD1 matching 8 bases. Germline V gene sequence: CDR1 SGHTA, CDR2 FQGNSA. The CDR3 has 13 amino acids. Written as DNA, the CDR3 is TGTGCCAGCAGCTTCACAGGGGGAGATACGCGGTATTTT. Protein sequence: CASSFTGGDTRYF.

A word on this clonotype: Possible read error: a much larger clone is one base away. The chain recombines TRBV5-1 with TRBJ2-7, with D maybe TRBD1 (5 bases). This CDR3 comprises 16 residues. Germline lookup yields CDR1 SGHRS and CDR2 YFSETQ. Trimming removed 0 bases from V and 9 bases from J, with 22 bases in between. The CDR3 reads CASSLGSTGDSLVQYF. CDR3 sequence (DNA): TGCGCCAGCAGCTTGGGTAGTACAGGAGACTCTCTCGTGCAGTACTTC.